This TCR beta chain was identified during a study of blood T cell repertoires in COVID-19. Across the whole study: Both acute and convalescent COVID-19 samples were obtained from the United States, Italy and Spain. PBMCs, B-cell-depleted T cells, or T cells provided the cDNA or gDNA that made up the material.

CDR1 and CDR2 (germline): LNHNV, YYDKDF (reference sequence). The V and J ends lost 0 bases and 10 bases respectively, with 21 bases between them. The CDR3 length is 16 residues. Authors' analysis steps: Counts of nucleated cells, estimated from reference gene primer amplification, were obtained. Clones were sequenced by immunoSEQ multiplex PCR, and TCRdb holds only the in-frame ones, with some missing. V, J and clone size reflect that table, while D and trimming were determined from the DNA. Of about 200,000 clones in the sample, approximately 91% are singletons; the top ten hold around 1.5%. This clonotype originated in a man younger than 35 with active or convalescent COVID-19. The V gene is TRBV15, the J gene TRBJ1-1; D is undetermined. Sequencing was carried out using peripheral blood. CDR3 in amino acids: CATSRDQSWVRLGAFF. The CDR3 DNA reads TGTGCCACCAGCAGAGATCAATCGTGGGTGAGGCTTGGAGCTTTCTTT.